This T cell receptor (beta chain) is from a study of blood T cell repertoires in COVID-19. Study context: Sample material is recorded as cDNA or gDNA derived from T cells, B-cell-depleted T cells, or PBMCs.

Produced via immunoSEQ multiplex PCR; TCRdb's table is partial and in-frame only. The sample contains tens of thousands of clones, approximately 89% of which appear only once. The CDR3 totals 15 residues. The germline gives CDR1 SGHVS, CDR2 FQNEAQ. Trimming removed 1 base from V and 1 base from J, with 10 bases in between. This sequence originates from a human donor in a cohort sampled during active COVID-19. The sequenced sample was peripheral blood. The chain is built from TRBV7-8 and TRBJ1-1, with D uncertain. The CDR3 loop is CASSLERIGNTEAFF. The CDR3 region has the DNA TGTGCCAGCAGCTTAGAGCGGATAGGGAACACTGAAGCTTTCTTT. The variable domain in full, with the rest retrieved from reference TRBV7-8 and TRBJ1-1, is GAGVSQSPRYKVAKRGQDVALRCDPISGHVSLFWYQQALGQGPEFLTYFQNEAQLDKSGLPSDRFFAERPEGSVSTLKIQRTQQEDSAVYLCASSLERIGNTEAFFGQGTRLTVV.